This T cell receptor beta chain was observed in a study of radiotherapy plus CTLA-4 blockade in lung cancer. The data were produced by immunoSEQ multiplex PCR, yet TCRdb's version contains in-frame clones alone and is incomplete. The profile shows around 53,000 clones, 80% to 90% of them singletons. This clone was recorded only once. Germline CDR1 and CDR2: SGHRS and YFSETQ. The CDR3 sequence is 15 residues long. Trimming removed 4 bases at V and 10 bases at J, with 18 bases between. This clonotype originated in a human donor with non-small cell lung cancer that progressed on radiotherapy plus ipilimumab. Some clones in this sample may be carry-over from other donors' samples. The sequencing used peripheral blood, collected from a patient treated with radiotherapy plus ipilimumab. The V gene is TRBV5-1, the J gene TRBJ1-6; D remains unclear. CDR3 in amino acids: CASSPEEGLGSPLHF. CDR3 bases: TGCGCCAGCAGCCCGGAGGAGGGATTGGGATCACCCCTCCACTTT.